This T cell receptor (beta chain) was sequenced during a study of blood T cell repertoires in COVID-19. The ends were cut back, 2 bases at V and 5 bases at J, with 13 bases in the middle. The CDR3 runs 15 residues. Germline values: CDR1 MGHRA, CDR2 YSYEKL. Sequencing used immunoSEQ multiplex PCR; TCRdb keeps in-frame clones, though not all of them. The data hold some 14,000 clones, with over 70% observed a single time. The sequenced sample was peripheral blood. This TCR came from a human donor in a cohort sampled during active COVID-19. The chain is built from TRBV4-1 and TRBJ2-1, with D maybe TRBD2 (5 bases). The CDR3 spells CASSQRWERNNEQFF. The CDR3 DNA sequence: TGCGCCAGCAGCCAAAGATGGGAGAGAAACAATGAGCAGTTCTTC.